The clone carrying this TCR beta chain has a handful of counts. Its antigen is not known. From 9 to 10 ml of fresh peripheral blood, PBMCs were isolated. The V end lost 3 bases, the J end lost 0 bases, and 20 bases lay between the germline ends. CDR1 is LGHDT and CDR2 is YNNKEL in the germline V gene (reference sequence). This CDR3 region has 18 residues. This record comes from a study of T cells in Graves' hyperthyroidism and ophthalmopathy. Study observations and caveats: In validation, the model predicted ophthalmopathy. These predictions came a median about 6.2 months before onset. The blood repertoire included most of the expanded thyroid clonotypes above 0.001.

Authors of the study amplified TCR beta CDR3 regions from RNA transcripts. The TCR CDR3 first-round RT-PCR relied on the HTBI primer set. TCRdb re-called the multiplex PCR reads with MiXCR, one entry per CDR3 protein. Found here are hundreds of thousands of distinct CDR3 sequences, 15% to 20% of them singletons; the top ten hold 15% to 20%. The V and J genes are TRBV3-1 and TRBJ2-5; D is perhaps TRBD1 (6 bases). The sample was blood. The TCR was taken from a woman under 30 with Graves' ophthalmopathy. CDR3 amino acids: CASSQLYRDNLNQETQYF. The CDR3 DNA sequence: TGTGCCAGCAGCCAGTTATACCGGGACAACCTAAACCAAGAGACCCAGTACTTC.